Following are 31 T cell receptor beta chains from one sample sequenced in a study of blood T cell repertoires in COVID-19. TCRdb's copy holds only in-frame clones and misses some; the assay was immunoSEQ multiplex PCR. This table has just under 80,000 clones, roughly 80% appearing once. Sequencing was done on a sample of peripheral blood. The receptors were gathered from a woman between 70 and 85 years old with acute or convalescent COVID-19.

V gene TRBV5-1 combines with J gene TRBJ2-1; possible D gene TRBD2, 6 bases. This CDR3 has 15 residues. V was clipped by 4 bases and J by 6 bases, with 17 bases between them. CDR1 and CDR2 from the germline V gene are SGHRS and YFSETQ. CDR3 DNA: TGCGCCAGCAGCCAGGCGGGGCGGGCCATCAATGAGCAGTTCTTC. It yields the protein CASSQAGRAINEQFF.

The V call is TRBV7-3, the J call TRBJ2-6, with 12 bases identical to TRBD2. Unmatched junction bases numbered 9, after V lost 5 bases and J lost 1 base. The CDR3 has 19 residues. Germline CDR1 reads SGHTA; CDR2 reads FQGTGA. As DNA, the CDR3 is TGTGCCAGCAGCCCTAGCGGGAGGGCGTCTCCATCTGGGGCCAACGTCCTGACTTTC. Its protein is CASSPSGRASPSGANVLTF.

This clone was observed a single time. J is TRBJ1-3 and V is TRBV6-6; TRBD1 matches at 7 bases. CDR3 length: 15 residues. V dropped 5 bases and J dropped 0; count of bases not matched to a gene: 4. In germline, CDR1 is MNHNY, CDR2 SVGAGI (reference sequence). In DNA form, the CDR3 reads TGTGCCAGCAGTCCCTCAGGGGGCTCTGGAAACACCATATATTTT. This encodes CASSPSGGSGNTIYF.

The rearrangement links TRBV7-8 to TRBJ2-5, with 8 bases lining up with TRBD1. The length of the CDR3 is 15 residues. V trimming: 1 base; J trimming: 4 bases; junction bases outside the gene matches: 5. Germline CDR1 reads SGHVS; CDR2 reads FQNEAQ. CDR3 nucleotide sequence: TGTGCCAGCAGCTTAGGGACAGGGATATCAGAGACCCAGTACTTC. Amino acids: CASSLGTGISETQYF.

The gene calls are TRBV29-1 and TRBJ2-1, with D maybe TRBD2 (5 bases). Germline V gene data show CDR1 as SQVTM and CDR2 as ANQGSEA. This CDR3 is built from 15 residues. Trimming pared 4 bases from V and 0 bases from J, leaving 13 bases between. The CDR3 spells CSVGSGGGSYNEQFF. The CDR3 bases are TGCAGCGTTGGTTCGGGCGGAGGCTCCTACAATGAGCAGTTCTTC.

The chain is built from TRBV19 and TRBJ2-7, with unresolved D. Germline V gene sequence: CDR1 LNHDA, CDR2 SQIVND (reference sequence). The length of the CDR3 is 14 residues. V lost 1 base to trimming and J lost 3 bases, with 10 bases between them. DNA of the CDR3: TGTGCCAGTAGTATAGCCCAGGATCACTACGAGCAGTACTTC. Amino acid sequence: CASSIAQDHYEQYF.

V gene TRBV29-1 combines with J gene TRBJ2-1; possible D gene TRBD2, 6 bases. Trimming left V 6 bases short and J 1 base short, with 16 bases between. Germline-derived CDR1 and CDR2 are SQVTM and ANQGSEA. CDR3 length equals 15 residues. The DNA for the CDR3 is TGCAGCGTCCTCCCGGTAGCGGATTCCTACAATGAGCAGTTCTTC. This codes for CSVLPVADSYNEQFF.

This clone was observed once. This chain joins TRBV4-1 and TRBJ1-6, with unresolved D. Germline CDR1 and CDR2: MGHRA and YSYEKL. The CDR3 is 13 amino acids. Trimming removed 3 bases from V and 8 bases from J, with 8 bases in between. This CDR3 reads CASSQPGDSPLHF. The DNA of the CDR3 is TGCGCCAGCAGCCAGCCGGGAGATTCACCCCTCCACTTT.

The J gene is TRBJ1-2, the V gene TRBV6-5; 10 nucleotides align to TRBD1. V dropped 5 bases and J dropped 4; count of bases not matched to a gene: 4. Looked up from germline, CDR1 is MNHEY and CDR2 is SVGAGI. This CDR3 comprises 14 residues. CDR3 protein: CASSIRTGGYGYTF. The CDR3 region has the DNA TGTGCCAGCAGTATTAGGACAGGGGGCTATGGCTACACCTTC.

This chain uses TRBV19 with TRBJ1-4; maybe TRBD1 (5 bases). Germline V gene lookup returns CDR1 LNHDA and CDR2 SQIVND (reference sequence). The CDR3 has 13 amino acids. V dropped 9 bases and J dropped 7 bases, with 15 bases sitting between them. CDR3 DNA: TGTGCCAGCCTGGGGGGGAGGCGTGAAAAACTGTTTTTT. It yields the protein CASLGGRREKLFF. The variable domain in full, with the rest retrieved from reference TRBV19 and TRBJ1-4, is DGGITQSPKYLFRKEGQNVTLSCEQNLNHDAMYWYRQDPGQGLRLIYYSQIVNDFQKGDIAEGYSVSREKKESFPLTVTSAQKNPTAFYLCASLGGRREKLFFGSGTQLSVL.

The chain links TRBV6-6 to TRBJ1-6, with 10 bases aligning to TRBD1. V dropped 4 bases and J dropped 5; count of bases not matched to a gene: 5. Germline V lookup: CDR1 MNHNY, CDR2 SVGAGI (reference sequence). The CDR3 has 16 residues. The chain's CDR3 is CASSSPGTGDNSPLHF. The DNA of the CDR3 is TGTGCCAGCAGTTCACCCGGGACAGGGGATAATTCACCCCTCCACTTT.

The gene calls are TRBV21-1 and TRBJ2-7; TRBD1, the table's D call, was not compared with the DNA. TRBV21-1 is deemed a pseudogene. This CDR3 contains 18 residues. The CDR3, as DNA: TGTGCCAGCAGCAAATGGGGAAATACAGGGGGCGATGTCTACGAGCAGTACTTC. Translated: CASSKWGNTGGDVYEQYF.

The chain is built from TRBV2 and TRBJ1-6; a weak D match, TRBD1 (5 bases). The CDR3 consists of 15 residues. Trimming shortened V by 6 bases and J by 10 bases, and 19 bases separated the two germline ends. CDR1 SNHLY and CDR2 FYNNEI come from the germline V gene. The CDR3 protein is CASSQGVSINSPLHF. For the CDR3, the DNA is TGTGCCAGCAGCCAGGGTGTATCGATTAACTCACCCCTCCACTTT.

This rearrangement joins TRBV5-1 to TRBJ1-6; D is uncertain. The V and J ends lost 4 bases and 0 bases respectively, with 11 bases between them. Looked up from germline, CDR1 is SGHRS and CDR2 is YFSETQ. This CDR3 region has 16 residues. The DNA for the CDR3 is TGCGCCAGCAGCGAGGACGGAGGCTCCTATAATTCACCCCTCCACTTT. It translates to CASSEDGGSYNSPLHF.

This sequence joins TRBV4-1 and TRBJ2-3, with 12 bases lining up with TRBD2. The CDR3 has 15 amino acids. The ends lost 5 bases at V and 6 bases at J; junction bases unmatched: 6. Germline-derived CDR1 and CDR2 are MGHRA and YSYEKL. CDR3 amino acids: CASSSTSGRLDTQYF. CDR3 nucleotides: TGCGCCAGCAGCTCGACTAGCGGGAGATTGGATACGCAGTATTTT.

The V and J genes are TRBV25-1 and TRBJ2-5; maybe TRBD1 (6 bases). In germline, CDR1 is MGHDK, CDR2 SYGVNS. Trimming pared 8 bases from V and 4 bases from J, leaving 14 bases between. This CDR3 has 13 residues. CDR3 residues: CASRAQGIETQYF. The CDR3 DNA reads TGTGCCAGCCGGGCACAGGGCATAGAGACCCAGTACTTC.

This rearrangement joins TRBV3-1 (or the pseudogene TRBV3-2) to TRBJ2-2; tentatively, D is TRBD2 (5 bases). This CDR3 spans 13 amino acids. V was clipped by 5 bases and J by 5 bases, with 9 bases between them. The germline CDR1 and CDR2 sequences are LGHDT and YNNKEL (reference sequence). CDR3 protein: CASSNGKTGELFF. CDR3 sequence (DNA): TGTGCCAGCAGCAACGGGAAAACCGGGGAGCTGTTTTTT.

V usage is TRBV6-1 and J usage is TRBJ1-3; D perhaps matches TRBD1 (6 bases). Germline CDR1 is MNHNS and CDR2 is SASEGT. This CDR3 comprises 14 residues. V was shortened by 3 bases and J by 6 bases, with 12 bases between the two germline ends. As DNA, the CDR3 is TGTGCCAGCAGTGAGCAGGGGCGCGAAAACACCATATATTTT. It yields the protein CASSEQGRENTIYF.

The chain is built from TRBV7-3 and TRBJ1-1; 8 bases fit TRBD1. Germline CDR1 is SGHTA and CDR2 is FQGTGA. Germline trimming cut 3 bases from V and 3 bases from J; bases unmatched to any gene: 6. CDR3 size: 15 residues. Here the CDR3 DNA reads TGTGCCAGCAGCTTCGGGACAGGCGCACACACTGAAGCTTTCTTT. This sequence encodes CASSFGTGAHTEAFF.

The CDR3 sequence: CASSLGRTGGNTIYF. As DNA, the CDR3 is TGTGCCAGTTCCCTGGGAAGGACAGGGGGAAACACCATATATTTT. The J gene is TRBJ1-3, the V gene TRBV2; 8 nucleotides align to TRBD1. The germline CDR1 and CDR2 sequences are SNHLY and FYNNEI. The CDR3 totals 15 residues. Trimming took 9 bases from V and 4 from J; bases not matched to a gene: 11.

V is TRBV3-1 (or the pseudogene TRBV3-2) and J is TRBJ1-2; 9 positions agree with TRBD1. From germline, CDR1 is LGHDT and CDR2 YNNKEL (reference sequence). Trimming removed 4 bases from V and 4 bases from J; junction bases left unmatched: 13. CDR3 size: 17 residues. CDR3 nucleotide sequence: TGTGCCAGCAGCCGGACGGGACAGGGTAGAGGGGGCTATGGCTACACCTTC. This encodes CASSRTGQGRGGYGYTF.

The chain uses TRBV18 and TRBJ2-1, with TRBD2 matching over 8 bases. With V trimmed by 3 bases and J by 5 bases, 6 bases remained unmatched. The CDR3 loop spans 15 amino acids. In germline, CDR1 is KGHSH, CDR2 LQKENI. The CDR3 bases are TGTGCCAGCTCACCGGGGCTAGCGGGTGACAATGAGCAGTTCTTC. Amino acid sequence: CASSPGLAGDNEQFF.

This chain links TRBV18 with TRBJ1-5; D not resolved. Trimming stripped 1 base from V and 0 bases from J, with 16 bases between. The V gene's germline CDR1 is KGHSH and CDR2 LQKENI. The CDR3 is 18 residues long. The CDR3 DNA reads as TGTGCCAGCTCACCACTATTACCTATCGGGAATAGCAATCAGCCCCAGCATTTT. Its translation is CASSPLLPIGNSNQPQHF.

This clone was detected a few times. The rearrangement uses TRBV24-1 and TRBJ2-7, with TRBD1 identical over 10 bases. Looked up from germline, CDR1 is KGHDR and CDR2 is SFDVKD. The CDR3 is 15 amino acids. Trimming cost V 3 bases and J 3 bases; bases outside gene matches: 4. CDR3 DNA sequence: TGTGCCACCAGTGATGGCGGGACAGGGGACTACGAGCAGTACTTC. Its protein product is CATSDGGTGDYEQYF.

There are many counts of this clone. This chain joins TRBV15 and TRBJ2-7; 8 bases are a match to TRBD2. The length of the CDR3 is 15 residues. The germline CDR1 and CDR2 sequences are LNHNV and YYDKDF (reference sequence). J gave up 1 base and V 2 bases, and 4 bases lay outside the gene matches. The CDR3 sequence: CATSRTGTSSYEQYF. The CDR3 nucleotides read TGTGCCACCAGCAGAACCGGGACTAGTTCCTACGAGCAGTACTTC. Full variable domain (outside the CDR3, taken from reference TRBV15 and TRBJ2-7): DAMVIQNPRYQVTQFGKPVTLSCSQTLNHNVMYWYQQKSSQAPKLLFHYYDKDFNNEADTPDNFQSRRPNTSFCFLDIRSPGLGDTAMYLCATSRTGTSSYEQYFGPGTRLTVT.

The chain uses TRBV2 and TRBJ1-5, with TRBD1 matching over 7 bases. The CDR3 is 14 amino acids. Germline V gene data show CDR1 as SNHLY and CDR2 as FYNNEI. Trimming removed 6 bases from V and 3 bases from J; junction bases left unmatched: 5. The CDR3: CASSRTGFNQPQHF. The CDR3 coding sequence is TGTGCCAGCAGCCGGACAGGATTCAATCAGCCCCAGCATTTT.

This chain connects TRBV5-6 to TRBJ1-5; no reliable D call. Per the germline V gene, CDR1 is SGHDT and CDR2 is YYEEEE. The CDR3 is 16 amino acids. With 3 bases removed from V and 1 base from J, the gap between germline ends came to 14 bases. As DNA, the CDR3 is TGTGCCAGCAGCTCATTAACAGTGACAAGCAATCAGCCCCAGCATTTT. Its translation: CASSSLTVTSNQPQHF. The variable domain in full, with the rest retrieved from reference TRBV5-6 and TRBJ1-5, is DAGVTQSPTHLIKTRGQQVTLRCSPKSGHDTVSWYQQALGQGPQFIFQYYEEEERQRGNFPDRFSGHQFPNYSSELNVNALLLGDSALYLCASSSLTVTSNQPQHFGDGTRLSIL.

The J gene is TRBJ1-5, the V gene TRBV28, with 7 bases fitting TRBD1. V shed 5 bases, J shed 5 bases, and the junction held 12 bases outside the gene matches. This CDR3 is 16 amino acids long. CDR1 MDHEN and CDR2 SYDVKM come from the germline V gene. CDR3 loop: CASSTPTGNRYQPQHF. CDR3 DNA: TGTGCCAGCAGTACCCCGACAGGGAACCGCTATCAGCCCCAGCATTTT.

The chain links TRBV6-1 to TRBJ2-7; D possibly corresponds to TRBD2 (5 bases). The CDR3 consists of 15 residues. V lost 2 bases and J 4 bases, leaving 15 bases between the germline ends. The V gene's germline CDR1 is MNHNS and CDR2 SASEGT. CDR3 nucleotide sequence: TGTGCCAGCAGTGAAAGCCCGGGAAGTAGGTACGAGCAGTACTTC. Translating gives CASSESPGSRYEQYF.

The chain recombines TRBV9 with TRBJ1-3; tentatively, D is TRBD1 (5 bases). Between the trimmed V and J ends, which lost 4 bases and 0 bases, there was a span of 11 bases. Germline loops: CDR1 SGDLS, CDR2 YYNGEE. This CDR3 region has 15 residues. CDR3 region: CASSSTGYSGNTIYF. In nucleotides, the CDR3 is TGTGCCAGCAGCTCCACAGGTTACTCTGGAAACACCATATATTTT.

V usage is TRBV6-6 and J usage is TRBJ2-7; the match to TRBD1 covers 7 bases. Unmatched junction bases numbered 6, after V lost 5 bases and J lost 2 bases. There are 14 residues in the CDR3. In germline, CDR1 is MNHNY, CDR2 SVGAGI (reference sequence). This CDR3 reads CASSTRTGAYEQYF. CDR3 nucleotide sequence: TGTGCCAGCAGTACCCGGACAGGAGCCTACGAGCAGTACTTC.